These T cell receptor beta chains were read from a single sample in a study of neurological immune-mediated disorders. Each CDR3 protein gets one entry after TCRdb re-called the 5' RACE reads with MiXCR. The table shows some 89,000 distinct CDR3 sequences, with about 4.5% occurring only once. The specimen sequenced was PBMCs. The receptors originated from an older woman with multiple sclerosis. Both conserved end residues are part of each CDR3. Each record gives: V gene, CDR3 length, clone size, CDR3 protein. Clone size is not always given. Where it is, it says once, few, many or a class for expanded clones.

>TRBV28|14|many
CASIGGASYNEQFF
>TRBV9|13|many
CASSGGGEETQYF
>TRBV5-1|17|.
CASSITGQALNTGELFF
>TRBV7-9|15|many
CASSRNRDGNTEAFF
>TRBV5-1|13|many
CASSRRSGNEQYF
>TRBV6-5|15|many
CASSLTGQGKNIQYF
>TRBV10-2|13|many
CASSVVGGETQYF
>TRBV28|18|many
CASSFSGGDSTGANVLTF
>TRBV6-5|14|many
CASRPTETRAVAFF
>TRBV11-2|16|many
CASSPNPRASNSPLHF
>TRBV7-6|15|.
CASSLAPRQGETQYF
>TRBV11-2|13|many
CASSFPGIYEQYF
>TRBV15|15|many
CATSPAGVAKNIQYF
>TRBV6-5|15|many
CASSRQGRDTGELFF
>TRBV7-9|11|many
CASSLIYEQFF
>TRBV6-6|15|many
CASSSQGAQERGYTF
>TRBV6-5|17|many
CASRTSGASGLYNEQFF
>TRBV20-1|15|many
CSALPRDTGRSEAFF
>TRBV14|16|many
CASSQDPGWRNTEAFF
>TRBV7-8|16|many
CASSLGGIATNEKLFF
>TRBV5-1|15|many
CASSLKLGNTGELFF
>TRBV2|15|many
CASKRKGLSYNEQFF
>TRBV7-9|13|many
CASSPGGEETQYF
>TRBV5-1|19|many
CASSRQAFQRQGAGEPQHF
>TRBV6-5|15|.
CASSYSGILNYGYTF
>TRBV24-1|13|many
CATSDLNTGRPFF
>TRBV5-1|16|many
CASSPPRGTGSDTQYF
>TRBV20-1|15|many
CSAIQGSDSNQPQHF
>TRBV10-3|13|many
CAIGLVSYNEQFF
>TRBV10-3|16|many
CAISDSTGGYAETQYF
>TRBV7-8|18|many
CASSLVLSTGPSSYEQYF
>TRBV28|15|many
CASSQQGQGVDEQYF
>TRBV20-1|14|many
CSARDVHLNTEAFF
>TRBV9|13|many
CASSVEGTYEQYF
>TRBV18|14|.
CASSRDRDTYEQYF
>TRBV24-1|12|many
CATSDFLETQYF
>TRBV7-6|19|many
CASSLESSAGSSYNSPLHF
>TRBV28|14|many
CASSRGGAGGELFF
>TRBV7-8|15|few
CASSPRFPGGTEAFF
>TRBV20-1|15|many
CSARGGDYSNQPQHF
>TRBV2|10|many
CASAVGTQYF
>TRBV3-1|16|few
CASSQARDLGGYGYTF
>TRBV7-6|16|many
CASSSLERGINYGYTF
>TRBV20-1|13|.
CSARGGTANGYTF
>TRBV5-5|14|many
CASSRAPPYNEQFF
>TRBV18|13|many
CASSGQGSYEQYF
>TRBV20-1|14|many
CSAPGTWNTGELFF
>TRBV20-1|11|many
CSAEEKNEQFF